Presented here are 22 T cell receptor beta chains from one specimen sequenced in a study of T cell repertoires and HLA-DP antigens. For these receptors, no antigen is known. Using immunoSEQ multiplex PCR, the repertoire was profiled, and TCRdb retains in-frame clones only, with some absent. The sample lists about 89,000 clones, approximately 86% occurring once. The sample comprised CD4+ T cells from PBMCs. These receptors originate from a man aged 45-65 years in good health and CMV-seronegative.

The rearrangement links TRBV25-1 to TRBJ1-2; D is undetermined. Trimming shortened V by 6 bases and J by 7 bases, and 15 bases separated the two germline ends. The V gene's germline CDR1 is MGHDK and CDR2 SYGVNS. The CDR3 loop spans 13 amino acids. The CDR3 region is CASRAPTAAGYTF. CDR3 nucleotides: TGTGCCAGCAGGGCCCCGACCGCTGCTGGCTACACCTTC.

The chain links TRBV27 to TRBJ2-1; 9 positions match TRBD2. J lost 10 bases, V lost 2 bases, and 6 bases had no gene match. From germline, CDR1 is MNHEY and CDR2 SMNVEV (reference sequence). The CDR3 loop spans 14 amino acids. The DNA for the CDR3 is TGTGCCAGCAGTTTAGCGGGAGGGGACGGGGAGCAGTTCTTC. Protein product: CASSLAGGDGEQFF.

The chain has TRBV11-1 and TRBJ2-1; 9 nucleotides agree with TRBD2. From germline, CDR1 is SGHAT and CDR2 FQDESV (reference sequence). This CDR3 contains 15 residues. Germline trimming cut 5 bases from V and 5 bases from J; bases unmatched to any gene: 7. CDR3 protein: CASSPTSGDHNEQFF. The CDR3, as DNA: TGTGCCAGCAGCCCGACTAGCGGAGACCACAATGAGCAGTTCTTC.

The gene calls are TRBV10-1 and TRBJ2-7; 7 positions match TRBD1. V dropped 9 bases and J dropped 4; count of bases not matched to a gene: 24. This CDR3 has 18 amino acids. CDR1 and CDR2 from the germline V gene are WNHNN and SYGVQD (reference sequence). CDR3 in amino acids: CASSPHPTFLTGHYEQYF. The CDR3 DNA reads as TGCGCCAGTTCCCCCCACCCCACCTTTCTGACAGGGCATTACGAGCAGTACTTC.

The chain links TRBV5-1 to TRBJ2-6, with D uncertain. Trimming removed 0 bases at V and 3 bases at J, with 1 base between. The CDR3 spans 13 residues. The germline V gene encodes CDR1 SGHRS and CDR2 YFSETQ. This CDR3 reads CASSLVGANVLTF. CDR3 in DNA: TGCGCCAGCAGCTTGGTTGGGGCCAACGTCCTGACTTTC. The full variable domain, with the rest looked up from reference TRBV5-1 and TRBJ2-6, is KAGVTQTPRYLIKTRGQQVTLSCSPISGHRSVSWYQQTPGQGLQFLFEYFSETQRNKGNFPGRFSGRQFSNSRSEMNVSTLELGDSALYLCASSLVGANVLTFGAGSRLTVL.

V usage is TRBV5-6 and J usage is TRBJ2-3; the match to TRBD2 covers 8 bases. This CDR3 has 16 amino acids. The germline V gene has CDR1 SGHDT and CDR2 YYEEEE. The trim removed 0 bases at V and 4 bases at J, leaving 7 bases unmatched. In DNA form, the CDR3 reads TGTGCCAGCAGCTTGGCCGGGGGGGCTACCTCAGATACGCAGTATTTT. Translation gives CASSLAGGATSDTQYF. The full variable domain, in which reference TRBV5-6 and TRBJ2-3 provide the parts outside the CDR3, is DAGVTQSPTHLIKTRGQQVTLRCSPKSGHDTVSWYQQALGQGPQFIFQYYEEEERQRGNFPDRFSGHQFPNYSSELNVNALLLGDSALYLCASSLAGGATSDTQYFGPGTRLTVL.

This chain connects TRBV5-4 to TRBJ1-4; 8 bases map to TRBD1. The CDR3 is 17 residues long. The V and J ends lost 0 bases and 0 bases, in that order; junction bases with no gene match: 4. Per the germline V gene, CDR1 is SGHNT and CDR2 is YYREEE (reference sequence). The CDR3 DNA reads as TGTGCCAGCAGCTTGGGTGGGACAGGAGCAACTAATGAAAAACTGTTTTTT. Protein product: CASSLGGTGATNEKLFF.

The genes are TRBV30 and TRBJ1-2; no definite D call. V was cut by 1 base and J by 8 bases, with 17 bases left in between. Germline CDR1 reads GTSNPN; CDR2 reads SVGIG (reference sequence). The CDR3 contains 14 residues. CDR3 protein: CAWSGAAYVGGYTF. The CDR3 DNA reads TGTGCCTGGAGTGGGGCAGCGTATGTGGGAGGCTACACCTTC.

The chain uses TRBV18 and TRBJ2-7, with 8 bases that match TRBD2. V gave up 3 bases and J gave up 3 bases; unmatched junction bases: 4. CDR1 is KGHSH and CDR2 is LQKENI in the germline V gene. The CDR3 length is 14 residues. The CDR3: CASSPHRGGYEQYF. CDR3 nucleotides: TGTGCCAGCTCACCCCATCGGGGGGGCTACGAGCAGTACTTC.

This chain connects TRBV7-6 to TRBJ1-1, with no clear D. Trimming took off 6 bases at V and 0 bases at J, with 8 bases between the two ends. The CDR3 loop spans 13 amino acids. The germline V gene has CDR1 SGHVS and CDR2 FNYEAQ. This CDR3 is CASSRQVNTEAFF. In DNA form, the CDR3 reads TGTGCCAGCAGTCGTCAGGTGAACACTGAAGCTTTCTTT.

The V call is TRBV6-5, the J call TRBJ2-7, with D perhaps TRBD1 or TRBD2 (5 bases each). The CDR3 covers 13 residues. Germline V gives CDR1 MNHEY, CDR2 SVGAGI. The V end was cut by 6 bases, the J end by 0 bases, with 9 bases between. The CDR3 loop is CASRPGGSYEQYF. The DNA of the CDR3 is TGTGCCAGCAGACCTGGGGGCTCCTACGAGCAGTACTTC.

The chain uses TRBV6-5 and TRBJ2-7; no definite D call. The V and J ends lost 3 bases and 7 bases respectively, with 13 bases between them. The CDR3 sequence is 13 residues long. Looked up from germline, CDR1 is MNHEY and CDR2 is SVGAGI. CDR3 protein: CASSYRASAEQYF. The CDR3 nucleotides read TGTGCCAGCAGTTATAGGGCCTCGGCGGAGCAGTACTTC.

This clone appeared a few times. The genes are TRBV6-6 and TRBJ1-6; D may be TRBD1 (6 bases). Trimming cost V 0 bases and J 7 bases, with 13 bases left between them. CDR1 is MNHNY, CDR2 SVGAGI, per germline (reference sequence). CDR3 length: 16 amino acids. CDR3: CASSYSAGVENSPLHF. Written as DNA, the CDR3 is TGTGCCAGCAGTTACTCGGCAGGGGTGGAGAATTCACCCCTCCACTTT.

The chain combines TRBV15 with TRBJ1-4, with TRBD1 identical over 7 bases. Germline CDR1 LNHNV, CDR2 YYDKDF (reference sequence). This CDR3 region has 17 residues. V lost 3 bases and J lost 2; bases outside the gene matches: 9. This chain's CDR3 is CATSRPSGGRTNEKLFF. CDR3 nucleotide sequence: TGTGCCACCAGCAGGCCTTCAGGGGGGAGGACTAATGAAAAACTGTTTTTT.

The chain combines TRBV15 with TRBJ2-3; 11 positions match TRBD2. The ends lost 10 bases at V and 2 bases at J; junction bases unmatched: 5. CDR1 is LNHNV and CDR2 is YYDKDF in the germline V gene (reference sequence). The CDR3 has 14 amino acids. The CDR3, as DNA: TGTGCCATCGCGACTAGCGGGGACACAGATACGCAGTATTTT. This translates into CAIATSGDTDTQYF. Using reference TRBV15 and TRBJ2-3 for the parts outside the CDR3, the full variable domain is DAMVIQNPRYQVTQFGKPVTLSCSQTLNHNVMYWYQQKSSQAPKLLFHYYDKDFNNEADTPDNFQSRRPNTSFCFLDIRSPGLGDTAMYLCAIATSGDTDTQYFGPGTRLTVL.

The chain is built from TRBV18 and TRBJ2-7; 10 nucleotides agree with TRBD1. The CDR3 runs 13 residues. Trimming removed 3 bases from V and 5 bases from J; junction bases left unmatched: 1. CDR1 and CDR2 (germline): KGHSH, LQKENI. CDR3 sequence (DNA): TGTGCCAGCTCACCGGGGACAGGGGACGAGCAGTACTTC. Protein sequence: CASSPGTGDEQYF.

The CDR3 loop is CASRPSGYNEQFF. In nucleotides, the CDR3 is TGCGCCAGCAGACCTAGCGGTTACAATGAGCAGTTCTTC. This chain uses TRBV10-1 with TRBJ2-1; 7 bases agree with TRBD2. This CDR3 has 13 residues. The V gene's germline CDR1 is WNHNN and CDR2 SYGVQD (reference sequence). The V segment lost 6 bases and the J segment 4 bases; nucleotides outside the gene matches: 3.

The V call is TRBV19, the J call TRBJ2-7; the D gene is possibly TRBD2 (6 bases). V lost 5 bases and J 7 bases, leaving 9 bases between the germline ends. This CDR3 comprises 11 residues. Germline lookup yields CDR1 LNHDA and CDR2 SQIVND (reference sequence). Here the CDR3 reads CASSHGREQYF. The CDR3 coding sequence is TGTGCCAGTAGTCATGGGAGGGAGCAGTACTTC.

The genes are TRBV4-2 and TRBJ2-3, with D perhaps TRBD2 (6 bases). Trimming stripped 1 base from V and 3 bases from J, with 14 bases between. The CDR3 is 16 residues long. Germline lookup yields CDR1 LGHNA and CDR2 YNFKEQ. CDR3 in amino acids: CASSQVGGASTDTQYF. In nucleotides, the CDR3 is TGTGCCAGCAGCCAAGTAGGAGGGGCTTCGACAGATACGCAGTATTTT.

V gene TRBV6-5 combines with J gene TRBJ2-7; 7 bases are a match to TRBD1. CDR3 size: 12 residues. V was clipped by 8 bases and J by 2 bases; unmatched bases: 3. CDR1 is MNHEY, CDR2 SVGAGI, per germline. CDR3 DNA: TGTGCCAGCCGGACAGGCACCTACGAGCAGTACTTC. Translating it yields CASRTGTYEQYF.

The chain joins TRBV13 to TRBJ2-2, with 8 nucleotides matching TRBD1. The germline CDR1 and CDR2 sequences are PRHDT and FYEKMQ (reference sequence). The CDR3 sequence is 16 residues long. Unmatched junction bases numbered 12, after V lost 8 bases and J lost 4 bases. The CDR3 protein is CASVKGEQGVTGELFF. CDR3 DNA sequence: TGTGCCAGCGTAAAAGGGGAACAGGGGGTCACCGGGGAGCTGTTTTTT.

This chain joins TRBV18 and TRBJ1-1; D perhaps matches TRBD1 (6 bases). The CDR3 consists of 14 residues. V was trimmed by 1 base and J by 2 bases, leaving 8 bases between them. In germline, CDR1 is KGHSH, CDR2 LQKENI. The CDR3: CASSPRQDNTEAFF. The CDR3 nucleotides read TGTGCCAGCTCACCACGACAGGACAACACTGAAGCTTTCTTT.